This T cell receptor beta chain was sequenced in a study of blood T cell repertoires in COVID-19. Turning to the study itself: The study drew acute and convalescent COVID-19 samples from the United States, Italy and Spain. PBMCs, B-cell-depleted T cells, or T cells provided the cDNA or gDNA that made up the material.

J was trimmed by 4 bases and V by 5 bases; bases with no gene match: 6. The V gene's germline CDR1 is MGHRA and CDR2 YSYEKL. CDR3 length: 14 residues. Per the authors' pipeline: Amplified reference gene primers provided the basis for estimating nucleated cell counts. Sequencing used immunoSEQ multiplex PCR; TCRdb keeps in-frame clones, though not all of them. D and trimming come from the DNA, and the V and J calls and clone size come from that table. Of some 300,000 clones listed, about 90% were seen once; the top ten hold 6.3%. The sample comprised peripheral blood. This clonotype originated in a woman aged 50 to 60 with COVID-19, enrolled during active disease. The chain joins TRBV4-1 to TRBJ1-2, with 8 bases lining up with TRBD1. The CDR3 bases are TGCGCCAGCAGCATAGACAGGGGTGGCTATGGCTACACCTTC. Encoded protein: CASSIDRGGYGYTF.